The TCR beta chain under discussion was sequenced for a study of cytomegalovirus exposure and HLA in healthy donors. Measured with immunoSEQ multiplex PCR; TCRdb has only the in-frame clones, and not every one. The sample has about 250,000 clones, about 90% seen once. The CDR3 length is 14 residues. Per the germline V gene, CDR1 is LNHDA and CDR2 is SQIVND (reference sequence). V was clipped by 2 bases and J by 1 base, with 6 bases between them. This clone has only a few counts. The antigen is unknown. The same CDR3 arises from other DNA sequences in this sample as well. General study points: Later, an analysis found that TCR clusters from the first cohort tended to co-occur in the 120 or so validation repertoires.

Sequencing input: PBMCs. This receptor was obtained from a young man in good health and CMV-seropositive. The gene calls are TRBV19 and TRBJ1-5; no reliable D call. CDR3 nucleotides: TGTGCCAGTAGTATAAAAGGGAGCAATCAGCCCCAGCATTTT. This encodes CASSIKGSNQPQHF.